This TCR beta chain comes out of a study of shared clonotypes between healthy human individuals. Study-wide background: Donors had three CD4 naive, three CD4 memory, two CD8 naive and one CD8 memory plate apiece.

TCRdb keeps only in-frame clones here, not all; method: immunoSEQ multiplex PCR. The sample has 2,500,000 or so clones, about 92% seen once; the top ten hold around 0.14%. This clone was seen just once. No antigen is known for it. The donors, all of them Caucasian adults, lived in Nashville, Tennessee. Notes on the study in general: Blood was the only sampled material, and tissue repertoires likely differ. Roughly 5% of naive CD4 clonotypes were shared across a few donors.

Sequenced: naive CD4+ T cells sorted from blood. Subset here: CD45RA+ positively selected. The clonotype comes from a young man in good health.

Here the CDR3 reads CASGRGQGNTGELFF. The DNA for the CDR3 is TGTGCTAGTGGGCGGGGACAGGGGAATACCGGGGAGCTGTTTTTT. This rearrangement joins TRBV12-5 to TRBJ2-2; the match to TRBD1 covers 10 bases. The V gene end was trimmed by 6 bases and the J gene end by 5 bases; junction bases not matched to a gene: 6. This CDR3 has 15 residues. Germline V gene sequence: CDR1 LGHNT, CDR2 FRNRAP.